This section outlines one TCR beta chain sequence together with its context. The antigen is not known. These data are taken from a study of blood T cells in healthy people across ages. With a J-beta primer mix and a sample-barcoded 5' primer, a second PCR ran 7 to 11 cycles. TCRdb ran MiXCR on the 5' RACE reads and lists one entry per CDR3 protein. This table has about 780,000 distinct CDR3 sequences, 35% to 60% appearing once. V lost 0 bases and J 8 bases, leaving 16 bases between the germline ends. The CDR3 extends over 16 amino acids. The germline gives CDR1 LGHDT, CDR2 YNNKEL (reference sequence). Overall study findings and caveats: The CMV status of each donor remained undetermined, and this could have confounded shifts in expanded clonotypes.

The receptor comes from a man older than 75 in good health. The gene calls are TRBV3-1 and TRBJ2-2, with D unclear. The sample consisted of blood. DNA for the CDR3: TGTGCCAGCAGCCAAGATTTGGGCCGTCCGTCGGGGGAGCTGTTTTTT. Protein product: CASSQDLGRPSGELFF.